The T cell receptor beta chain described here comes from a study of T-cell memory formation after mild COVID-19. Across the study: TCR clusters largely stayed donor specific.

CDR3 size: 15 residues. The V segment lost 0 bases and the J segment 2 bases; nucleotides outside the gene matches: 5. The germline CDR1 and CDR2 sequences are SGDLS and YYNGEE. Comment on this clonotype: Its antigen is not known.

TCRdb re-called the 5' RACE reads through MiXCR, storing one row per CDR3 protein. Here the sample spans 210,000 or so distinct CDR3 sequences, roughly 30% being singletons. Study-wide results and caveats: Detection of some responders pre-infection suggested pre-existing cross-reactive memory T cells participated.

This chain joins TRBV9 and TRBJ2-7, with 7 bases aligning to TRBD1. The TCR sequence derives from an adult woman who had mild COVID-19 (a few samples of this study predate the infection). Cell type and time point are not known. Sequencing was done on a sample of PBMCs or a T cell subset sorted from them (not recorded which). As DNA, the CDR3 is TGTGCCAGCAGCGTAGCGGACAGGATCACCTACGAGCAGTACTTC. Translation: CASSVADRITYEQYF.